Each of the 21 T cell receptor beta chains below was sequenced from the same sample in a study of blood T cells in healthy people across ages (dated by TCRdb to between 2015 and 2017). Library creation used 5' RACE. For sequencing, an Illumina HiSeq 2500 was employed. A second about 7 to 12 cycle PCR used a sample-barcoded 5' primer and a J-beta primer mix. The raw public reads went through TCRdb reprocessing: fastp at Q25, MiXCR clone calling, in-frame beta chains kept. Each CDR3 protein appears once, grouped with its most common genes and DNA. The sample contains approximately 800,000 distinct CDR3 sequences, less than 80% of them found a single time. The ten most abundant clones make up around 30% of the sample. The sequencing sample was made of blood. All receptors come from a man aged 25 to 45 in good health.

The chain has TRBV7-2 and TRBJ2-7; a possible D gene is TRBD1 (6 bases). In germline, CDR1 is SGHTA, CDR2 FQGNSA. The CDR3 totals 13 residues. V lost 5 bases and J 6 bases, leaving 14 bases between the germline ends. Here the CDR3 reads CASSLNREGEQYF. For the CDR3, the DNA is TGTGCCAGCAGCCTAAACAGGGAAGGCGAGCAGTACTTC.

The chain combines TRBV7-2 with TRBJ2-7; tentatively, D is TRBD1 (6 bases). This CDR3 region has 15 residues. V was shortened by 5 bases and J by 4 bases, with 18 bases between the two germline ends. The germline V gene encodes CDR1 SGHTA and CDR2 FQGNSA. The CDR3 DNA is TGTGCCAGCAGCACAAGGGACACCAAAAGTTACGAGCAGTACTTC. Translation gives CASSTRDTKSYEQYF. The full variable domain, with the rest looked up from reference TRBV7-2 and TRBJ2-7, is GAGVSQSPSNKVTEKGKDVELRCDPISGHTALYWYRQSLGQGLEFLIYFQGNSAPDKSGLPSDRFSAERTGGSVSTLTIQRTQQEDSAVYLCASSTRDTKSYEQYFGPGTRLTVT.

A note on this clonotype: The junction shows a germline mismatch at one end, possibly a read error. The chain links TRBV30 to TRBJ1-5; TRBD1 might be the D (5 bases). This CDR3 spans 12 amino acids. The V gene's germline CDR1 is GTSNPN and CDR2 SVGIG (reference sequence). The CDR3 bases are TGTGCCTGGAGCCAAGGGGTAGAGCCCCTGCATTTT. It yields the protein CAWSQGVEPLHF.

This chain joins TRBV9 and TRBJ2-2; D is ambiguous. CDR1 and CDR2 from the germline V gene are SGDLS and YYNGEE. The CDR3 runs to 12 residues. V was shortened by 0 bases and J by 7 bases, with 4 bases between the two germline ends. The CDR3 reads CASSVGSGELFF. CDR3 DNA sequence: TGTGCCAGCAGCGTAGGAAGCGGGGAGCTGTTTTTT.

This clonotype appeared a few times. The rearrangement uses TRBV29-1 and TRBJ2-5; 9 bases line up with TRBD1. The V gene end was trimmed by 4 bases and the J gene end by 11 bases; junction bases not matched to a gene: 11. The CDR3 totals 13 residues. From germline, CDR1 is SQVTM and CDR2 ANQGSEA. In DNA form, the CDR3 reads TGCAGCGTTGTAACAGGGGGCGCAGGGGAGCAGTACTTC. Amino acid sequence: CSVVTGGAGEQYF.

The J gene is TRBJ1-4, the V gene TRBV5-1; 11 bases are shared with TRBD1. CDR3 size: 15 residues. The V gene's germline CDR1 is SGHRS and CDR2 YFSETQ. The trim removed 3 bases at V and 5 bases at J, leaving 3 bases unmatched. The CDR3: CASSSWDRGNEKLFF. In nucleotides, the CDR3 is TGCGCCAGCAGCTCCTGGGACAGGGGGAATGAAAAACTGTTTTTT.

The chain joins TRBV9 to TRBJ2-7; 8 bases are shared with TRBD2. The CDR3 has 15 amino acids. Germline V gives CDR1 SGDLS, CDR2 YYNGEE. V gave up 3 bases and J gave up 4 bases; unmatched junction bases: 9. In DNA, the CDR3 is TGTGCCAGCAGCGCCATAGGACTAGCCCAATACGAGCAGTACTTC. Amino acid sequence: CASSAIGLAQYEQYF. Full variable domain (outside the CDR3, taken from reference TRBV9 and TRBJ2-7): DSGVTQTPKHLITATGQRVTLRCSPRSGDLSVYWYQQSLDQGLQFLIQYYNGEERAKGNILERFSAQQFPDLHSELNLSSLELGDSALYFCASSAIGLAQYEQYFGPGTRLTVT.

This chain joins TRBV6-6 and TRBJ2-7; no clear D. Germline loops: CDR1 MNHNY, CDR2 SVGAGI (reference sequence). The V end lost 0 bases, the J end lost 0 bases, and 9 bases lay between the germline ends. CDR3 length: 15 residues. Here the CDR3 DNA reads TGTGCCAGCAGTTACTCGACACAGAGCTCCTACGAGCAGTACTTC. Translation gives CASSYSTQSSYEQYF.

The chain links TRBV4-3 to TRBJ1-2; D not resolved. Germline values: CDR1 LGHNA, CDR2 YSLEER. The germline V and J ends were trimmed by 0 bases and 2 bases, with 7 bases remaining between them. The CDR3 is 14 residues long. For the CDR3, the DNA is TGCGCCAGCAGCCAAGAGTTGGTGAACTATGGCTACACCTTC. Residues: CASSQELVNYGYTF.

The chain uses TRBV9 and TRBJ1-6, with D hard to call. V was clipped by 2 bases and J by 5 bases, with 2 bases between them. The CDR3 extends over 12 amino acids. Germline V lookup: CDR1 SGDLS, CDR2 YYNGEE. CDR3 residues: CASSVHNSPLHF. CDR3 DNA sequence: TGTGCCAGCAGCGTGCATAATTCACCCCTCCACTTT. The whole variable domain, remainder taken from reference TRBV9 and TRBJ1-6, is DSGVTQTPKHLITATGQRVTLRCSPRSGDLSVYWYQQSLDQGLQFLIQYYNGEERAKGNILERFSAQQFPDLHSELNLSSLELGDSALYFCASSVHNSPLHFGNGTRLTVT.

V usage is TRBV7-2 and J usage is TRBJ2-1, with no clear D. Germline values: CDR1 SGHTA, CDR2 FQGNSA. Trimming pared 6 bases from V and 2 bases from J, leaving 11 bases between. CDR3 size: 14 residues. The CDR3 DNA follows: TGTGCCAGCAGGCCCGGGCAGGCCTACAATGAGCAGTTCTTC. It specifies CASRPGQAYNEQFF.

This sequence joins TRBV7-3 and TRBJ1-1; TRBD1 agrees at 7 bases. The germline gives CDR1 SGHTA, CDR2 FQGTGA. The CDR3 sequence is 13 residues long. Trimming cost V 0 bases and J 9 bases; bases outside gene matches: 4. CDR3: CASSLTGTAKAFF. The DNA of the CDR3 is TGTGCCAGCAGCTTAACAGGGACAGCCAAAGCTTTCTTT.

The rearrangement links TRBV4-3 to TRBJ2-1, with 9 bases fitting TRBD2. Trimming took 1 base from V and 4 from J; bases not matched to a gene: 8. Germline V gene lookup returns CDR1 LGHNA and CDR2 YSLEER. The CDR3 length is 17 residues. The CDR3 coding sequence is TGCGCCAGCAGCCAAGTTGATAGCGGGGGACCATACAATGAGCAGTTCTTC. Translated: CASSQVDSGGPYNEQFF.

The V call is TRBV5-6, the J call TRBJ2-3, with 13 nucleotides matching TRBD2. The CDR3 is made up of 16 amino acids. Germline values: CDR1 SGHDT, CDR2 YYEEEE. Unmatched junction bases numbered 5, after V lost 3 bases and J lost 4 bases. CDR3 loop: CASSSRTSGGPDTQYF. The CDR3 nucleotides read TGTGCCAGCAGCTCCAGGACTAGCGGGGGTCCAGATACGCAGTATTTT.

The chain couples TRBV6-5 to TRBJ2-1; 8 bases line up with TRBD1. Germline assignment: CDR1 MNHEY and CDR2 SVGAGI. CDR3 size: 15 residues. V dropped 6 bases and J dropped 9; count of bases not matched to a gene: 13. The CDR3 spells CASSSTQGARGEQFF. In DNA, the CDR3 is TGTGCCAGCAGCTCCACTCAGGGGGCGCGGGGTGAGCAGTTCTTC.

This chain uses TRBV30 with TRBJ1-2; D gene uncertain. This CDR3 is built from 15 residues. Trimming pared 2 bases from V and 4 bases from J, leaving 17 bases between. Germline V gene lookup returns CDR1 GTSNPN and CDR2 SVGIG (reference sequence). CDR3 nucleotide sequence: TGTGCCTGGAGTCTGTACGGACTTCTAAGCTATGGCTACACCTTC. The encoded protein is CAWSLYGLLSYGYTF.

The chain combines TRBV20-1 with TRBJ1-2, with 9 bases lining up with TRBD1. V lost 6 bases, J lost 2 bases, and 10 bases stayed unmatched. Germline V gives CDR1 DFQATT, CDR2 SNEGSKA (reference sequence). This CDR3 comprises 15 residues. The CDR3 bases are TGCAGTGCACGGGACAGGGAAACCCACAACTATGGCTACACCTTC. Its protein is CSARDRETHNYGYTF.

The V gene is TRBV7-9, the J gene TRBJ2-3; D gene uncertain. The CDR3 covers 15 residues. In germline, CDR1 is SEHNR, CDR2 FQNEAQ (reference sequence). V gave up 4 bases and J gave up 0 bases, with 11 bases separating them. The CDR3 loop is CASSSPHLSTDTQYF. The DNA of the CDR3 is TGTGCCAGCAGCTCCCCACACCTAAGCACAGATACGCAGTATTTT.

The chain joins TRBV20-1 to TRBJ2-4, with 8 bases aligning to TRBD2. Gene TRBJ2-7 matches the end of the DNA better, so the J call may be wrong. The CDR3 consists of 13 residues. CDR1 DFQATT and CDR2 SNEGSKA come from the germline V gene (reference sequence). This chain's CDR3 is CSARERGYYEQYF. The CDR3 DNA reads TGCAGTGCCCGAGAGCGGGGGTATTACGAGCAGTACTTC.

In this sample, this clonotype turned up once. The rearrangement joins TRBV2 to TRBJ2-4, with D maybe TRBD1 (6 bases). This CDR3 has 13 amino acids. Germline V gene lookup returns CDR1 SNHLY and CDR2 FYNNEI. The ends were cut back, 4 bases at V and 6 bases at J, with 10 bases in the middle. In DNA form, the CDR3 reads TGTGCCAGCAGTGGTGGGGGCTCAAACATTCAGTACTTC. It codes for CASSGGGSNIQYF.

The table lists this clonotype with a few counts. The chain has TRBV6-2 or TRBV6-3 and TRBJ2-7; D call uncertain. Per germline, CDR1 MNHEY and CDR2 SVGEGT. The CDR3 has 13 residues. V was pared by 2 bases and J by 6 bases, with 11 bases between. The CDR3 spells CASSYGVRIEQYF. In DNA form, the CDR3 reads TGTGCCAGCAGTTACGGGGTTAGGATCGAGCAGTACTTC.